This TCR beta chain originates from a study of metastatic and nonmetastatic thyroid tumors. For the study at large: Comparison of repertoires was carried out across blood and tumor or nodule tissue from malignant and benign thyroid patients.

In this sample, this clone turned up many times. Its antigen is undetermined. The authors' processing: What underpinned the distant-metastasis classifier for papillary thyroid cancer was the set of CDR3 differences across clinicopathological groups. TCRdb reanalyzed the PCR reads with MiXCR. The V and J calls were determined by TCRdb, not by the authors. The sample has more than 40,000 clones; roughly 27% are singletons. No treatment had been given to any patient before thyroid surgery. Study-level results: It was reported that TCR beta diversity was significantly higher in malignant thyroid tumors than benign nodules, in blood and tumor.

The sequence was obtained from a male donor with papillary thyroid cancer or a benign thyroid nodule (not recorded which). Some clones in this sample may be carry-over from other donors' samples. Sequenced sample: blood.

CDR3 coding DNA: TGTGCCAGCAGTCGAGGGACAGGGCCCGGGGGCTACACCTTC. Amino acids: CASSRGTGPGGYTF. The chain recombines TRBV6-1 with TRBJ1-2; TRBD1 matches at 9 bases. The CDR3 has 14 residues. V lost 5 bases, J lost 8 bases, and 9 bases stayed unmatched. CDR1 MNHNS and CDR2 SASEGT come from the germline V gene.